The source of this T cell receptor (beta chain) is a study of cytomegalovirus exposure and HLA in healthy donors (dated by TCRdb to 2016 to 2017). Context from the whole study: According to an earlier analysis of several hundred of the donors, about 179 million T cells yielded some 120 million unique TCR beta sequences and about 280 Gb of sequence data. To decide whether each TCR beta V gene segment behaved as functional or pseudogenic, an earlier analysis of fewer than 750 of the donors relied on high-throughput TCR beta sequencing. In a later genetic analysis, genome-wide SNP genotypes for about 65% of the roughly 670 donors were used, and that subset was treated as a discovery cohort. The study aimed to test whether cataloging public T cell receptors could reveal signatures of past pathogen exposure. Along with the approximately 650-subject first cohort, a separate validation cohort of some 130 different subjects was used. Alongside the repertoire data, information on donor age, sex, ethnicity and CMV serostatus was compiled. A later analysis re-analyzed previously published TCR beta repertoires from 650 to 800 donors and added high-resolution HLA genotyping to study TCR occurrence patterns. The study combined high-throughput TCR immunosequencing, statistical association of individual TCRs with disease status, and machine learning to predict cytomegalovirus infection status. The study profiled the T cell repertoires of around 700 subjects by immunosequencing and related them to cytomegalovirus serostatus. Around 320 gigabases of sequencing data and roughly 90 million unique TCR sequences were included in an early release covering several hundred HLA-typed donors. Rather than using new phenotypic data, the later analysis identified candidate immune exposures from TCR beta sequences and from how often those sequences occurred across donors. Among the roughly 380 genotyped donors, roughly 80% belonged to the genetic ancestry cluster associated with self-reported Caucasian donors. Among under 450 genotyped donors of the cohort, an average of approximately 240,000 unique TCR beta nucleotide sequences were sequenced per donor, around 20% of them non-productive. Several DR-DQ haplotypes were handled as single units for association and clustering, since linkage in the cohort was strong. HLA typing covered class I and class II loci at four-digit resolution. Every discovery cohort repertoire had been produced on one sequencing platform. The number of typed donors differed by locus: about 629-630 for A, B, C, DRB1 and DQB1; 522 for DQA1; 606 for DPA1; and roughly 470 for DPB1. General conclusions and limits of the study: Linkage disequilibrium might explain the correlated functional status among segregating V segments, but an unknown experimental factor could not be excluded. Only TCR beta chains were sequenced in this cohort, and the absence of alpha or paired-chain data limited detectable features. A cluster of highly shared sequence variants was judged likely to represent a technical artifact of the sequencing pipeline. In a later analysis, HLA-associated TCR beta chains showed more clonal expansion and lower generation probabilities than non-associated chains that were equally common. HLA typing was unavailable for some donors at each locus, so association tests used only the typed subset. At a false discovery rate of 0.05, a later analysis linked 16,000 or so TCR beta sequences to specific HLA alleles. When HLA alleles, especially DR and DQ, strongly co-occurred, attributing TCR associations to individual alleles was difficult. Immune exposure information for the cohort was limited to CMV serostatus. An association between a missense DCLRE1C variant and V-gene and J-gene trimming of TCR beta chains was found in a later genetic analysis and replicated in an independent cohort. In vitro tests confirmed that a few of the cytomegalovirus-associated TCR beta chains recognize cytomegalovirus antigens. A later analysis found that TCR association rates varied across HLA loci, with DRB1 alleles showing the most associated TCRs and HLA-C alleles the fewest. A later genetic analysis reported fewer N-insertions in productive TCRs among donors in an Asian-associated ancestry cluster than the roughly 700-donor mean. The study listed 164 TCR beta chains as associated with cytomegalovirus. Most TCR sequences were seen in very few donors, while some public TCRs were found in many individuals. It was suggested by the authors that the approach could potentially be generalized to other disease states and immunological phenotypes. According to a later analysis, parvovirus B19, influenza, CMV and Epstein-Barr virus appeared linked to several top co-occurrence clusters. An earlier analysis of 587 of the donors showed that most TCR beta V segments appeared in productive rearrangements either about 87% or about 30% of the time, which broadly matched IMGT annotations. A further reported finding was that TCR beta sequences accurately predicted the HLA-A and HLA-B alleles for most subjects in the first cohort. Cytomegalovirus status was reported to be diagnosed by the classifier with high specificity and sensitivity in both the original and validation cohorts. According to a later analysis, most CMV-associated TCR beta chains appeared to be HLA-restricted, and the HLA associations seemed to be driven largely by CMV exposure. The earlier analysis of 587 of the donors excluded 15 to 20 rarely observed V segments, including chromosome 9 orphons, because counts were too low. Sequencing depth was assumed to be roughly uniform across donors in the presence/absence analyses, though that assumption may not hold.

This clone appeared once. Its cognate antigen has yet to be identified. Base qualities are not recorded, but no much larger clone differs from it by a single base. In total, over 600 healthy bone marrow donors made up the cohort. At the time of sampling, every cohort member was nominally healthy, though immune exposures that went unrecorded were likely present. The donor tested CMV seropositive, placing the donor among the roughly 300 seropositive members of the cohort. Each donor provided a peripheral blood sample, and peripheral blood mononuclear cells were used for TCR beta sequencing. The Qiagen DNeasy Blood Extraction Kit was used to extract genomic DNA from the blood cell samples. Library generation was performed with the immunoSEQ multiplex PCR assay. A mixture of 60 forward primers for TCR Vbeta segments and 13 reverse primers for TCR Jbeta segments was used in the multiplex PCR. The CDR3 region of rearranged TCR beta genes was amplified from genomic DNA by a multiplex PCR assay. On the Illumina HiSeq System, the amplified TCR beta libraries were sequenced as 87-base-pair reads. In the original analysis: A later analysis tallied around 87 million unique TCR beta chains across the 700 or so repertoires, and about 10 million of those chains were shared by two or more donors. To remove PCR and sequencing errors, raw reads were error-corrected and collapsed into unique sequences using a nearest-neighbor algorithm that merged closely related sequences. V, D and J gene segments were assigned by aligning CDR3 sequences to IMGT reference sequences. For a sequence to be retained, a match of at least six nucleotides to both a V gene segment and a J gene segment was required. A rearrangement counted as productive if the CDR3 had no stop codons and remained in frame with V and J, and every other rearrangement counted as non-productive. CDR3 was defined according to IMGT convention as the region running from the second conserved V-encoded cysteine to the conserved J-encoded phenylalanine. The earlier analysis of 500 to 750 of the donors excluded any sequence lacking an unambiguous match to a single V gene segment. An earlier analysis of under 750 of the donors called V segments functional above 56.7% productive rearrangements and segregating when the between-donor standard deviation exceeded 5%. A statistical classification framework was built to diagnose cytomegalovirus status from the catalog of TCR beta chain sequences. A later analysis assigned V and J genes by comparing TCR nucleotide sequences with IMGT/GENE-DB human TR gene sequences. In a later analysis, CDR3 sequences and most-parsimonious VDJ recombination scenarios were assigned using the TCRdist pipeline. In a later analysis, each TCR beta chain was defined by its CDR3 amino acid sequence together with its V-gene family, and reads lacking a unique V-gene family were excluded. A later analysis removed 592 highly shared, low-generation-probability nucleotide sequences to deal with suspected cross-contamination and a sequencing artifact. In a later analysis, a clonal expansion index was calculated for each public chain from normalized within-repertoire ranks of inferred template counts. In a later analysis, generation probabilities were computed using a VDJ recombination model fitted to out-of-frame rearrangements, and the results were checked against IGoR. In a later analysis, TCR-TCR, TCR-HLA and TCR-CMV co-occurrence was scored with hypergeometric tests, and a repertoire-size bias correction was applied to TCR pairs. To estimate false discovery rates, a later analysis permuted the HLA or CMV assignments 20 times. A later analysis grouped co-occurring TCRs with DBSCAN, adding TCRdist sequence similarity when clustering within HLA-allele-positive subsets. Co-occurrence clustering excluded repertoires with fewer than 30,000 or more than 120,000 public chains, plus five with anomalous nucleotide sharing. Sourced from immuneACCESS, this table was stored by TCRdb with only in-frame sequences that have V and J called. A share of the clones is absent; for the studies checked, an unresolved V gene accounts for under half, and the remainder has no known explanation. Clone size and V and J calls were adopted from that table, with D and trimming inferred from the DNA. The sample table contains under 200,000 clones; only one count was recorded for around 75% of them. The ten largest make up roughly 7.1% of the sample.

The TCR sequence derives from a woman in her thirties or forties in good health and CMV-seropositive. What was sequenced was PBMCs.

The CDR3 is CASSFDFQGETQYF. Read as DNA, the sequence is TGTGCCAGCAGTTTCGACTTCCAGGGAGAGACCCAGTACTTC. This chain joins TRBV6-1 to TRBJ2-5; TRBD1 is perhaps the D gene, given 5 matching bases. From a lookup of the germline V gene, CDR1 and CDR2 are MNHNS and SASEGT. V sheds 5 bases and J sheds 4 bases, leaving 14 bases between their ends. The CDR3, cysteine through phenylalanine, is 14 amino acids long. CDR3 DNA is the only sequence kept; it has 42 bases, read in frame from the first base.